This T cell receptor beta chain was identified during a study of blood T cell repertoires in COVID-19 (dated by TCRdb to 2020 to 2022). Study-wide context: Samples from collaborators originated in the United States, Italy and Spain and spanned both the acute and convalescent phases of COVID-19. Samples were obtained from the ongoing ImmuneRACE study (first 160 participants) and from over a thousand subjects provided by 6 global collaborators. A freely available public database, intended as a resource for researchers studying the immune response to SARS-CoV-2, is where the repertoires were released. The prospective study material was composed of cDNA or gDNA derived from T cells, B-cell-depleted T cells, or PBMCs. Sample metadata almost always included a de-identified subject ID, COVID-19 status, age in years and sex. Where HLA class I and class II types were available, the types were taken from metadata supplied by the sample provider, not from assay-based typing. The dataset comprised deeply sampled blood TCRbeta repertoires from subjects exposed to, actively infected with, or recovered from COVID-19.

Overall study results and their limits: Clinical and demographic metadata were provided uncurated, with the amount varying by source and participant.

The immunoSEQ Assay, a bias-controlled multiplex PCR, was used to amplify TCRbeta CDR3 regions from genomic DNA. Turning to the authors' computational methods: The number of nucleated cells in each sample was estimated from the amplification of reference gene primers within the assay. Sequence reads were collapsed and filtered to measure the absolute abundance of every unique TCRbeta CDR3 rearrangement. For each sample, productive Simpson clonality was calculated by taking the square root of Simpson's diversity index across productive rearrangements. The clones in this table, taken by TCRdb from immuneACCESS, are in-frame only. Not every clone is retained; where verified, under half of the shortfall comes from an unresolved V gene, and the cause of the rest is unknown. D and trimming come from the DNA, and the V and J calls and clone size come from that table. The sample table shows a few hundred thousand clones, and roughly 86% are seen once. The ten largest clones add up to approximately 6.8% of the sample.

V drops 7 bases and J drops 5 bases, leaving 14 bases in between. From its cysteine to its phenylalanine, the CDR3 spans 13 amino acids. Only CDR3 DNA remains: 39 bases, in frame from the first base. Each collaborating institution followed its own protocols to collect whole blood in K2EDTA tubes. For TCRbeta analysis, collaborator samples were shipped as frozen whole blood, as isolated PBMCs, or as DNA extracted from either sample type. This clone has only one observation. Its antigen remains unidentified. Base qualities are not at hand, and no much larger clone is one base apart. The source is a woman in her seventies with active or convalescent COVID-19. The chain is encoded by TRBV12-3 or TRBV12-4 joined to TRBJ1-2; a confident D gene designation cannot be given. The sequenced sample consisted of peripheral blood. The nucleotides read TGTGCCAGCAAGCCAGGCCCCAGTTATGGCTACACCTTC. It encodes CASKPGPSYGYTF.